This T cell receptor beta chain is drawn from a study of CD8 T cells in ankylosing spondylitis. Study-wide findings and caveats: Disease-linked clones were reportedly significantly enriched in matched ankylosing spondylitis synovial fluid.

For TCR beta, libraries came from quantitative 5'-RACE with molecular barcodes. TCRdb passed the 5' RACE reads through MiXCR, listing each CDR3 protein once. The sample carries 350,000 to 450,000 distinct CDR3 sequences, approximately 22% recorded once. Trimming shortened V by 6 bases and J by 6 bases, and 11 bases separated the two germline ends. This CDR3 spans 12 amino acids. Note on this clonotype: Its target is unknown.

The sequencing sample was made of blood, either unsorted or a sorted T cell fraction (not recorded which). The clonotype comes from a male donor with ankylosing spondylitis or in good health (not recorded which). The gene calls are TRBV12-3 or TRBV12-4 and TRBJ1-1; D unclear. The DNA for the CDR3 is TGTGCCAGCAGCGAAGGACCGGCTGAAGCTTTCTTT. Its translation: CASSEGPAEAFF.